Each of the 15 T cell receptor beta chains below was sequenced from the same sample in a study of T cells in Graves' hyperthyroidism and ophthalmopathy. The TCR beta CDR3 regions underwent amplification using RNA transcripts as the source. HTBI primers were the set used in a first-round RT-PCR of the TCR CDR3. TCRdb re-analysed the multiplex PCR reads in MiXCR, keeping a single row per CDR3 protein. The sample has about 840,000 distinct CDR3 sequences, around 39% seen once; the top ten hold 8.9%. The sample taken for sequencing was blood. The receptor source for this set is a young man with Graves' hyperthyroidism.

This clonotype was observed at least ten times. The chain carries TRBV9 and TRBJ1-1; no clear D gene. V was cut by 3 bases and J by 0 bases, with 6 bases left in between. CDR1 and CDR2 (germline): SGDLS, YYNGEE. The CDR3 has 13 amino acids. The CDR3 spells CASSALLNTEAFF. DNA of the CDR3: TGTGCCAGCAGCGCGCTATTGAACACTGAAGCTTTCTTT.

This clonotype was seen ten or more times. The rearrangement links TRBV20-1 to TRBJ2-7; D not certain. V lost 3 bases, J lost 3 bases, and 6 bases lay in between. This CDR3 has 11 residues. Germline V lookup: CDR1 DFQATT, CDR2 SNEGSKA (reference sequence). DNA for the CDR3: TGCAGTGCTAGGACCAGCTACGAGCAGTACTTC. It translates to CSARTSYEQYF.

Regarding this clonotype: This clone may be a read error of a much larger clone one base away. The rearrangement uses TRBV2 and TRBJ2-2, with a weak D call TRBD1 (7 bases). This CDR3 region has 14 residues. Germline-derived CDR1 and CDR2 are SNHLY and FYNNEI. The CDR3 region is CASSGQGGTGELLF. The CDR3 nucleotides are TGTGCCAGCAGTGGTCAGGGGGGCACCGGGGAGCTGCTTTTT.

The rearrangement links TRBV7-9 to TRBJ1-2; 8 positions match TRBD1. Unmatched junction bases numbered 10, after V lost 2 bases and J lost 8 bases. The CDR3 consists of 15 residues. CDR1 and CDR2 (germline): SEHNR, FQNEAQ (reference sequence). The CDR3 coding sequence is TGTGCCAGCAGCTTAAGCCCGACAGGGGAGGAAGGCTACACCTTC. Residues: CASSLSPTGEEGYTF. The full variable domain, completed using reference TRBV7-9 and TRBJ1-2, is DTGVSQNPRHKITKRGQNVTFRCDPISEHNRLYWYRQTLGQGPEFLTYFQNEAQLEKSRLLSDRFSAERPKGSFSTLEIQRTEQGDSAMYLCASSLSPTGEEGYTFGSGTRLTVV.

This clonotype was counted many times. This chain connects TRBV10-2 to TRBJ1-1; D possibly corresponds to TRBD1 (6 bases). CDR1 WSHSY and CDR2 SAAADI come from the germline V gene. The CDR3 is made up of 15 amino acids. Trimming pared 9 bases from V and 1 base from J, leaving 18 bases between. The CDR3 DNA follows: TGCGCCAGTGGCATGGGGGGGCGCAGGAACACTGAAGCTTTCTTT. It yields the protein CASGMGGRRNTEAFF.

This clonotype showed up many times. The chain has TRBV7-8 and TRBJ1-1; no definite D call. Trimming shortened V by 2 bases and J by 6 bases, and 16 bases separated the two germline ends. This CDR3 has 15 amino acids. CDR1 and CDR2 (germline): SGHVS, FQNEAQ. CDR3 sequence (DNA): TGTGCCAGCAGCTTATCCCCATATAAGGTGGCTGAAGCTTTCTTT. This gives the protein CASSLSPYKVAEAFF.

The rearrangement links TRBV7-8 to TRBJ2-5, with TRBD1 matching over 9 bases. Per the germline V gene, CDR1 is SGHVS and CDR2 is FQNEAQ. The CDR3 covers 19 residues. V lost 5 bases and J lost 0; bases outside the gene matches: 16. CDR3 sequence reads: CASSPSTGGHGGYQETQYF. CDR3 coding DNA: TGTGCCAGCAGCCCGTCAACAGGGGGCCACGGAGGGTACCAAGAGACCCAGTACTTC. Using reference TRBV7-8 and TRBJ2-5 for the parts outside the CDR3, the full variable domain is GAGVSQSPRYKVAKRGQDVALRCDPISGHVSLFWYQQALGQGPEFLTYFQNEAQLDKSGLPSDRFFAERPEGSVSTLKIQRTQQEDSAVYLCASSPSTGGHGGYQETQYFGPGTRLLVL.

This clonotype has at least ten counts. The chain couples TRBV7-2 to TRBJ2-7; D is uncertain. Germline assignment: CDR1 SGHTA and CDR2 FQGNSA. The CDR3 has 13 residues. Trimming shortened V by 5 bases and J by 2 bases, and 10 bases separated the two germline ends. In DNA, the CDR3 is TGTGCCAGCAGCCTGGATTACCCCTACGAGCAGTACTTC. It yields the protein CASSLDYPYEQYF.

This clonotype showed up just a few times. V and J are TRBV11-2 and TRBJ1-1, with D perhaps TRBD1 (6 bases). Trimming cost V 5 bases and J 6 bases, with 22 bases left between them. Germline V lookup: CDR1 SGHAT, CDR2 FQNNGV. The CDR3 extends over 16 amino acids. CDR3 in amino acids: CASSHELGGASAEAFF. The CDR3 DNA reads as TGTGCCAGCAGCCACGAACTCGGGGGGGCGAGTGCTGAAGCTTTCTTT.

In regard to this clonotype: A much larger clone sits a single nucleotide away, making a read error possible. V is TRBV29-1 and J is TRBJ1-2, with D uncertain. V lost 1 base and J lost 4, with 13 bases in between. Per germline, CDR1 SQVTM and CDR2 ANQGSEA. This CDR3 is built from 14 residues. The chain's CDR3 is CSVEGYGPRYGYTF. The CDR3 nucleotides are TGCAGCGTTGAAGGTTACGGCCCTCGCTATGGCTACACCTTC.

Worth noting for this clonotype: A single base separates this from a much larger clone, so it may be a read error. V is TRBV7-6 and J is TRBJ1-1; D gene ambiguous. Germline CDR1 SGHVS, CDR2 FNYEAQ. V gave up 5 bases and J gave up 11 bases, with 15 bases separating them. The CDR3 runs 12 residues. The CDR3, as DNA: TGTGCCAGCAGCCAGGCGGTGGGGTTGGCTTTCTTT. Its translation is CASSQAVGLAFF. Variable domain in full (rest from reference TRBV7-6 and TRBJ1-1): GAGVSQSPRYKVTKRGQDVALRCDPISGHVSLYWYRQALGQGPEFLTYFNYEAQQDKSGLPNDRFSAERPEGSISTLTIQRTEQRDSAMYRCASSQAVGLAFFGQGTRLTVV.

The V gene is TRBV6-5, the J gene TRBJ1-4; possibly TRBD1 for D (5 bases). Per the germline V gene, CDR1 is MNHEY and CDR2 is SVGAGI. Trimming stripped 4 bases from V and 5 bases from J, with 8 bases between. There are 13 residues in the CDR3. The CDR3 loop reads CASSFRQNEKLFF. The CDR3 DNA sequence: TGTGCCAGCAGTTTCCGACAGAATGAAAAACTGTTTTTT.

This chain connects TRBV7-9 to TRBJ1-5; 9 bases are a match to TRBD1. Germline CDR1 and CDR2: SEHNR and FQNEAQ (reference sequence). This CDR3 is built from 16 residues. V dropped 0 bases and J dropped 2; count of bases not matched to a gene: 2. CDR3 coding DNA: TGTGCCAGCAGCTTAGCTGGACAGGGGCGCAATCAGCCCCAGCATTTT. The encoded protein is CASSLAGQGRNQPQHF. The whole variable domain, filled in from reference TRBV7-9 and TRBJ1-5, reads DTGVSQNPRHKITKRGQNVTFRCDPISEHNRLYWYRQTLGQGPEFLTYFQNEAQLEKSRLLSDRFSAERPKGSFSTLEIQRTEQGDSAMYLCASSLAGQGRNQPQHFGDGTRLSIL.

This clonotype has at least ten counts. The V call is TRBV29-1, the J call TRBJ1-5; D ambiguous. V was cut by 7 bases and J by 4 bases, with 14 bases left in between. The length of the CDR3 is 13 residues. Germline CDR1 and CDR2: SQVTM and ANQGSEA. The CDR3 bases are TGCAGCGGAGCGATGGGGTCGAATCAGCCCCAGCATTTT. It encodes CSGAMGSNQPQHF. The complete variable domain, with remaining parts taken from reference TRBV29-1 and TRBJ1-5, reads SAVISQKPSRDICQRGTSLTIQCQVDSQVTMMFWYRQQPGQSLTLIATANQGSEATYESGFVIDKFPISRPNLTFSTLTVSNMSPEDSSIYLCSGAMGSNQPQHFGDGTRLSIL.

There are many counts of this clonotype. The chain has TRBV29-1 and TRBJ1-2; TRBD1 agrees at 9 bases. The V gene end was trimmed by 7 bases and the J gene end by 8 bases; junction bases not matched to a gene: 17. The CDR3 length is 15 residues. Looked up from germline, CDR1 is SQVTM and CDR2 is ANQGSEA. Here the CDR3 reads CSALPKQGAQGGYTF. The CDR3 DNA is TGCAGCGCCCTACCGAAACAGGGGGCGCAGGGCGGCTACACCTTC.